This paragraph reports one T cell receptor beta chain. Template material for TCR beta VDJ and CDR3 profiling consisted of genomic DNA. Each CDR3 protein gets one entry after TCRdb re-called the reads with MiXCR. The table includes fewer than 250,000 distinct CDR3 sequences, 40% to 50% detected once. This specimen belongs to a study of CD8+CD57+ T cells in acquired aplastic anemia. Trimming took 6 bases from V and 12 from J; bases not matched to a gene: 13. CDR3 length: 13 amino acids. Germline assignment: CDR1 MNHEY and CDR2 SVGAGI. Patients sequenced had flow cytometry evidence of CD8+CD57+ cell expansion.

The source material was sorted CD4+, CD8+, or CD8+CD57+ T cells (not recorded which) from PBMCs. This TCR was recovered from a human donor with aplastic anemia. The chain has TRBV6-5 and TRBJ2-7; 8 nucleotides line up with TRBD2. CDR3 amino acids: CASRTYSGGPSYF. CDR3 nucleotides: TGTGCCAGCAGGACCTACTCGGGGGGGCCCTCGTACTTC.